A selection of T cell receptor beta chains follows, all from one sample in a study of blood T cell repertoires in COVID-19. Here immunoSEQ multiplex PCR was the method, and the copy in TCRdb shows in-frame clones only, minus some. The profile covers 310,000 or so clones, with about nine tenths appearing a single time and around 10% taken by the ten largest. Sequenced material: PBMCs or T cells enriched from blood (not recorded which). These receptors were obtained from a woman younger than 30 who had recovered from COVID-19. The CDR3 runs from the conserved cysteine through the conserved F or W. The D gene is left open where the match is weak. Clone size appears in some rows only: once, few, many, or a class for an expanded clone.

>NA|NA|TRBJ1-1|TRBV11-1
CASSLDSGSTEAFF
TGTGCCAGCAGCCTGGACAGCGGTAGCACTGAAGCTTTCTTT
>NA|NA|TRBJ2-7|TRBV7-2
CASSFERLLEQYF
TGTGCCAGCAGTTTCGAACGTCTCCTAGAGCAGTACTTC
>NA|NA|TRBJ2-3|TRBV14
CASSRIRGTDTQYF
TGTGCCAGCAGCCGCATCCGGGGCACAGATACGCAGTATTTT
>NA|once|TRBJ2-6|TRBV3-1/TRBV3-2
CASSQDHSGANVLTF
TGTGCCAGCAGCCAAGATCACTCTGGGGCCAACGTCCTGACTTTC
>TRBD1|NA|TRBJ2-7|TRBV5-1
CASSWDRRNEQYF
TGCGCCAGCAGCTGGGACAGAAGGAACGAGCAGTACTTC
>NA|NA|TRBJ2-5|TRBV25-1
CASSEYGEWREQETQYF
TGTGCCAGCAGTGAATATGGGGAGTGGAGAGAACAAGAGACCCAGTACTTC
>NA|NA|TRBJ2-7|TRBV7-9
CASSGDGHISSYEQYF
TGTGCCAGCAGCGGCGATGGACACATCAGCTCCTACGAGCAGTACTTC
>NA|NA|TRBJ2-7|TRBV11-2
CASSPGRQSQYF
TGTGCCAGCTCACCCGGCAGGCAGTCGCAGTACTTC
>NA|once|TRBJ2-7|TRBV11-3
CTSSLGGLYEQYF
TGTACCAGCAGCTTAGGGGGACTCTACGAGCAGTACTTC
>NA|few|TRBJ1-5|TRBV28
CASSRTVNQPQHF
TGTGCCAGCAGTAGGACAGTTAATCAGCCCCAGCATTTT
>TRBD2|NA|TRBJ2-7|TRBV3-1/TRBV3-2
CASSQASGRYEQYF
TGTGCCAGCAGCCAAGCCAGCGGGAGATACGAGCAGTACTTC
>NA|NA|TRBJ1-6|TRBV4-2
CASSQGTPKTLGSPLHF
TGTGCCAGCAGCCAAGGGACACCGAAAACCCTGGGTTCACCCCTCCACTTT
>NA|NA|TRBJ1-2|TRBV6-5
CASRLGGFYGYTF
TGTGCCAGCAGATTAGGCGGGTTCTATGGCTACACCTTC
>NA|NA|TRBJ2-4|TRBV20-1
CSAGVIAKNIQYF
TGCAGTGCTGGTGTTATAGCCAAAAACATTCAGTACTTC
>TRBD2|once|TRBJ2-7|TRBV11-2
CASSRTGTSGVYEQYF
TGTGCCAGCAGCCGGACCGGGACTAGCGGGGTGTACGAGCAGTACTTC
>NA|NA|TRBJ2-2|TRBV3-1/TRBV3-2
CASSHTLTGFGTGELFF
TGTGCCAGCAGCCACACACTAACAGGGTTTGGCACCGGGGAGCTGTTTTTT
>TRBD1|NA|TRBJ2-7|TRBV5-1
CASSLGQGLYEQYF
TGCGCCAGCAGCTTGGGACAGGGGCTATACGAGCAGTACTTC
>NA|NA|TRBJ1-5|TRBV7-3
CASSPHCRQVDSNQPQHF
TGTGCCAGCAGCCCCCATTGCCGACAGGTGGATAGCAATCAGCCCCAGCATTTT
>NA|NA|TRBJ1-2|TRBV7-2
CASSLDRSLGYTF
TGTGCCAGCAGCTTAGATCGGTCCCTTGGCTACACCTTC
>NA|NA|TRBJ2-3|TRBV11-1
CASSSSGSTDTQYF
TGTGCCAGCAGCTCCAGCGGGAGCACAGATACGCAGTATTTT
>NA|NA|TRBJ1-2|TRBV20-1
CSASNRVGGYTF
TGCAGTGCTAGTAACAGGGTGGGGGGCTACACCTTC
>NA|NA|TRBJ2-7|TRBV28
CASRDSNEQYF
TGTGCCAGCCGGGATTCCAACGAGCAGTACTTC
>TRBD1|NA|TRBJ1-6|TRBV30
CAWIRGQNSPLHF
TGTGCCTGGATTCGGGGACAGAATTCACCCCTCCACTTT
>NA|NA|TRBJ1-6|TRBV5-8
CASSRDSTRSPLHF
TGTGCCAGCAGCCGAGACAGCACCAGGTCACCCCTCCACTTT
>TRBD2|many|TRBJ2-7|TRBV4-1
CASSQATSGSYEQYF
TGCGCCAGCAGTCAAGCCACTAGCGGGAGCTACGAGCAGTACTTC
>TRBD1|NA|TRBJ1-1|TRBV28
CATYVTGGFEAFF
TGTGCCACGTACGTAACAGGGGGTTTTGAAGCTTTCTTT
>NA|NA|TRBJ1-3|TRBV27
CASSEQGSGNTIYF
TGTGCCAGCAGTGAACAGGGCTCTGGAAACACCATATATTTT
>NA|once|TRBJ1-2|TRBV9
CASSVGGLNYGYTF
TGTGCCAGCAGCGTGGGGGGATTGAACTATGGCTACACCTTC
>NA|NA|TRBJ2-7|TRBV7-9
CASSSTGYGAYEQYF
TGTGCCAGCAGCTCCACAGGTTACGGAGCCTACGAGCAGTACTTC
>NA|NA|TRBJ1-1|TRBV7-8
CASSSRTTIMNTEAFF
TGTGCCAGCAGCTCCCGGACAACAATCATGAACACTGAAGCTTTCTTT
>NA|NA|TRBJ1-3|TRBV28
CATKEGIEGNTIYF
TGTGCCACCAAGGAGGGAATAGAAGGAAACACCATATATTTT
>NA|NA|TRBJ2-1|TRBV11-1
CASSWDSPGEQFF
TGTGCCAGCAGCTGGGACTCGCCCGGTGAGCAGTTCTTC
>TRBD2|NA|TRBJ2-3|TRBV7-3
CASSLIRLLAGGGPSTDTQYF
TGTGCCAGCAGCTTAATAAGGTTGTTAGCGGGAGGGGGCCCTAGCACAGATACGCAGTATTTT
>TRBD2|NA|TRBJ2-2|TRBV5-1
CASSLESGGAGELFF
TGCGCCAGCAGCTTGGAAAGCGGGGGAGCCGGGGAGCTGTTTTTT
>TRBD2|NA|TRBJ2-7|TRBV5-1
CASSPEGGLAGEVIYEQYF
TGCGCCAGCAGCCCCGAGGGCGGACTAGCAGGAGAGGTAATCTACGAGCAGTACTTC
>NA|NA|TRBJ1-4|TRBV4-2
CASSLQGSLTNEKLFF
TGTGCCAGCAGCCTCCAAGGTAGCCTAACTAATGAAAAACTGTTTTTT
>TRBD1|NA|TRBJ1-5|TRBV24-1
CATSDPSTGGNQPQHF
TGTGCCACCAGTGACCCTTCGACAGGGGGTAATCAGCCCCAGCATTTT
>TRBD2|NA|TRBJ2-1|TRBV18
CASSPETSGDNEQFF
TGTGCCAGCTCACCAGAGACTAGCGGGGACAATGAGCAGTTCTTC
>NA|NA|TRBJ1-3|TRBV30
CAWSSGRDHGNTIYF
TGTGCCTGGAGTAGCGGCCGTGACCATGGAAACACCATATATTTT
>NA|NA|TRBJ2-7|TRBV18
CASSPSGEQSHEQYF
TGTGCCAGCTCACCTTCAGGGGAACAGAGCCACGAGCAGTACTTC
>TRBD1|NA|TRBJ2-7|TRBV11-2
CASSVDRGTDEQYF
TGTGCCAGCAGCGTAGACAGGGGTACGGACGAGCAGTACTTC
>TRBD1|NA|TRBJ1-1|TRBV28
CASRAPGQGVNTEAFF
TGTGCCAGCAGAGCCCCGGGACAGGGGGTGAACACTGAAGCTTTCTTT
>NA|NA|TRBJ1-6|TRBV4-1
CASSQDAYRSSYNSPLHF
TGCGCCAGCAGCCAAGATGCGTACAGGAGCTCCTATAATTCACCCCTCCACTTT
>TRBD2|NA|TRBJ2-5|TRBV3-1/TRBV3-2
CASSPAGLARETQYF
TGTGCCAGCAGCCCGGCGGGACTAGCGCGGGAGACCCAGTACTTC
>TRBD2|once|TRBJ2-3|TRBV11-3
CASSFGTSGRTDTQYF
TGTGCCAGCAGCTTTGGCACTAGCGGGAGGACAGATACGCAGTATTTT
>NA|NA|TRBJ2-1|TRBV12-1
CASSFRRGGRHNEQFF
TGTGCCAGCAGCTTCCGTAGGGGCGGGAGGCACAATGAGCAGTTCTTC
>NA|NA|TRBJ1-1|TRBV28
CASSSPSQAPEAFF
TGTGCCAGCAGTTCTCCGTCTCAGGCCCCTGAAGCTTTCTTT
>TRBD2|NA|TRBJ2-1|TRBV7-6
CASSWGLAGAGEQFF
TGTGCCAGCAGCTGGGGACTAGCGGGAGCAGGAGAGCAGTTCTTC
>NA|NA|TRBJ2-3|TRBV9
CASSVYVGRTDTQYF
TGTGCCAGCAGCGTTTATGTGGGGAGAACAGATACGCAGTATTTT
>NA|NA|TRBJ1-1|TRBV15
CATSRDPGRERDF
TGTGCCACCAGCAGAGATCCGGGCAGGGAACGTGACTTT
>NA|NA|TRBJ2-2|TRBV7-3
CASSLTPQDGSGELFF
TGTGCCAGCAGCTTAACCCCCCAGGACGGGAGCGGGGAGCTGTTTTTT
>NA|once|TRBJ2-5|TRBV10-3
CAISESGRQETQYF
TGTGCCATCAGTGAGTCGGGGAGACAAGAGACCCAGTACTTC